A single sample gave rise to the 8 T cell receptor beta chains below, sequenced in a study of T cells in Graves' hyperthyroidism and ophthalmopathy. Researchers took RNA transcripts and amplified the TCR beta CDR3 regions from them. An initial round of RT-PCR targeting the TCR CDR3 relied on the HTBI primer set. TCRdb re-analysed the multiplex PCR reads in MiXCR, keeping a single row per CDR3 protein. The sample includes hundreds of thousands of distinct CDR3 sequences, approximately 15% of them seen just once. Sequenced material: blood. These receptors were taken from a woman aged 45-59 years with Graves' ophthalmopathy.

The chain has TRBV7-9 and TRBJ1-3; D gene unclear. The germline V and J ends were trimmed by 6 bases and 3 bases, with 12 bases remaining between them. CDR1 and CDR2 (germline): SEHNR, FQNEAQ (reference sequence). The CDR3 totals 14 residues. CDR3 in amino acids: CASRVSTFGNTIYF. CDR3 DNA: TGTGCCAGCAGAGTGTCGACGTTTGGAAACACCATATATTTT. The whole variable domain, filled in from reference TRBV7-9 and TRBJ1-3, reads DTGVSQNPRHKITKRGQNVTFRCDPISEHNRLYWYRQTLGQGPEFLTYFQNEAQLEKSRLLSDRFSAERPKGSFSTLEIQRTEQGDSAMYLCASRVSTFGNTIYFGEGSWLTVV.

This clonotype was observed at least ten times. The CDR3: CASSAGGQETEAFF. The CDR3 DNA reads as TGTGCCAGCTCGGCGGGGGGACAAGAAACTGAAGCTTTCTTT. The V call is TRBV7-3, the J call TRBJ1-1; tentatively, D is TRBD1 (6 bases). V shed 8 bases and J shed 5 bases, with 18 bases lying between them. Looked up from germline, CDR1 is SGHTA and CDR2 is FQGTGA. This CDR3 is 14 amino acids long.

The chain carries TRBV12-3 or TRBV12-4 and TRBJ2-2, with 7 bases matching TRBD1. The CDR3 runs to 14 residues. Germline trimming cut 4 bases from V and 4 bases from J; bases unmatched to any gene: 3. The CDR3 is CASSWDRATGELFF. As DNA, the CDR3 is TGTGCCAGCAGTTGGGACAGAGCCACCGGGGAGCTGTTTTTT.

This clonotype was counted between two and nine times. The chain uses TRBV28 and TRBJ1-2; TRBD1 matches at 8 bases. The CDR3 totals 16 residues. Trimming cost V 2 bases and J 3 bases; bases outside gene matches: 8. CDR1 and CDR2 (germline): MDHEN, SYDVKM. The chain's CDR3 is CASSLPLQGADYGYTF. Written as DNA, the CDR3 is TGTGCCAGCAGTTTACCGCTCCAGGGGGCGGACTATGGCTACACCTTC.

This clonotype has more than one count but fewer than ten. The chain links TRBV7-2 to TRBJ2-7, with TRBD2 matching over 12 bases. The CDR3 loop spans 16 amino acids. Germline values: CDR1 SGHTA, CDR2 FQGNSA. After removal of 6 bases from V and 1 base from J, the junction contained 7 bases not matched to a gene. DNA for the CDR3: TGTGCCAGCAGTTTGAGACTAGCGGGAGAGTCCTACGAGCAGTACTTC. It encodes CASSLRLAGESYEQYF.

This clonotype has only a few counts. The rearrangement links TRBV18 to TRBJ2-7; TRBD1 is a possible D gene (6 bases). Germline V gene data show CDR1 as KGHSH and CDR2 as LQKENI. V was pared by 3 bases and J by 4 bases, with 10 bases between. CDR3 length: 13 residues. CDR3 in amino acids: CASSPYRDYEQYF. CDR3 nucleotide sequence: TGTGCCAGCTCACCTTACAGGGATTACGAGCAGTACTTC.

Ten or more counts support this clonotype. The chain recombines TRBV12-3 or TRBV12-4 with TRBJ2-5; D gene ambiguous. The CDR3 consists of 13 residues. Trimming removed 3 bases from V and 5 bases from J, with 10 bases in between. The CDR3 is CASSFWGLETQYF. CDR3 in DNA: TGTGCCAGCAGTTTTTGGGGTTTGGAGACCCAGTACTTC.

This clonotype was observed many times. The chain combines TRBV27 with TRBJ1-2; no reliable D call. Trimming cost V 3 bases and J 0 bases, with 8 bases left between them. The germline CDR1 and CDR2 sequences are MNHEY and SMNVEV (reference sequence). CDR3 size: 14 residues. CDR3 nucleotides: TGTGCCAGCAGTTTCGGGGTGCCTAACTATGGCTACACCTTC. Translated, it gives CASSFGVPNYGYTF.